These T cell receptor beta chains were read from a single sample in a study of beta chain features in type 1 diabetes. Libraries were prepared by immunoSEQ multiplex PCR; TCRdb keeps only in-frame clonotypes and omits some of them. Found here are 400,000 to 500,000 clones, approximately 15% of them singletons; the top ten hold approximately 0.035%. The specimen sequenced was naive CD4+ T cells from blood. These receptors were collected from a man aged 25 to 45 in good health. The CDR3 runs from the conserved cysteine through the conserved F or W. The order of the fields is V gene, D gene, clone size, J gene, CDR3 protein, CDR3 DNA. A D gene is named only where the DNA matches it firmly. Some rows mark clone size as missing; the rest say once, few, many or name a class of expanded clone.

>TRBV27|TRBD2|NA|TRBJ2-3
CASSLVGGATDTQYF
TGTGCCAGCAGTTTAGTCGGGGGGGCAACAGATACGCAGTATTTT
>TRBV4-3|NA|NA|TRBJ1-2
CASSPLIGGLGLSYTF
TGCGCCAGCAGCCCCCTAATAGGGGGACTGGGCTTAAGCTACACCTTC
>TRBV9|NA|few|TRBJ1-2
CASSSHPNYGYTF
TGTGCCAGCAGCTCACACCCTAACTATGGCTACACCTTC
>TRBV19|NA|few|TRBJ2-4
CASSPDLDIQYF
TGTGCCAGTAGTCCCGATCTGGACATTCAGTACTTC
>TRBV5-4|TRBD1|NA|TRBJ2-5
CASSLDRGGETQYF
TGTGCCAGCAGCCTGGACAGGGGAGGGGAGACCCAGTACTTC
>TRBV30|NA|NA|TRBJ2-2
CAWSVSWFGQRITGELFF
TGTGCCTGGAGTGTGAGTTGGTTCGGACAGAGGATTACCGGGGAGCTGTTTTTT
>TRBV19|TRBD2|few|TRBJ2-1
CASSSYSGRGYNEQFF
TGTGCCAGTAGTAGTTATAGCGGGAGAGGCTACAATGAGCAGTTCTTC
>TRBV5-6|NA|few|TRBJ2-5
CASSSNQGSTQYF
TGTGCCAGCAGCTCCAACCAGGGGAGTACCCAGTACTTC
>TRBV29-1|NA|few|TRBJ2-3
CSVRQIDTQYF
TGCAGCGTTCGACAGATAGATACGCAGTATTTT
>TRBV7-8|NA|NA|TRBJ2-1
CASSLMFTNEQFF
TGTGCCAGCAGCTTAATGTTCACGAATGAGCAGTTCTTC
>TRBV28|TRBD2|NA|TRBJ2-1
CASSSSVSGRQNEQFF
TGTGCCAGCAGTTCCTCTGTAAGCGGGAGACAAAATGAGCAGTTCTTC
>TRBV7-2|NA|few|TRBJ2-3
CASSLMVADTQYF
TGTGCCAGCAGCCTCATGGTGGCAGATACGCAGTATTTT
>TRBV15|NA|NA|TRBJ2-3
CATSRDRRRGQLTDTQYF
TGTGCCACCAGCAGAGATCGAAGGAGGGGACAGCTCACAGATACGCAGTATTTT
>TRBV27|NA|few|TRBJ2-4
CASSSAPAKNIQYF
TGTGCCAGCAGTTCAGCTCCAGCCAAAAACATTCAGTACTTC